The 7 T cell receptor beta chains presented below share a single source sample, sequenced in a study of control samples from healthy donors and cancer patients. Profiling relied on immunoSEQ multiplex PCR, and the TCRdb table lists in-frame clones only, not all of them. This table has under 200,000 clones, just under 95% appearing once. Sequencing was done on a sample of blood. These receptor sequences come from an older woman in good health.

The genes are TRBV5-4 and TRBJ2-5; the D gene is possibly TRBD2 (6 bases). V was clipped by 4 bases and J by 0 bases, with 16 bases between them. CDR1 and CDR2 from the germline V gene are SGHNT and YYREEE (reference sequence). The CDR3 has 16 residues. The CDR3 DNA reads as TGTGCCAGCAGCAAGGCCTTAGCGGTGAACCAAGAGACCCAGTACTTC. This sequence encodes CASSKALAVNQETQYF.

The V and J genes are TRBV7-9 and TRBJ2-3; D is undetermined. The CDR3 has 11 residues. CDR1 and CDR2 from the germline V gene are SEHNR and FQNEAQ (reference sequence). Trimming stripped 5 bases from V and 6 bases from J, with 6 bases between. DNA of the CDR3: TGTGCCAGCAGCCGTCGGGATACGCAGTATTTT. It encodes CASSRRDTQYF.

This clone has only one observation. The rearrangement links TRBV7-2 to TRBJ2-5, with D possibly TRBD1 on 6 matching bases. This CDR3 is 16 amino acids long. Germline loops: CDR1 SGHTA, CDR2 FQGNSA. Trimming removed 4 bases at V and 2 bases at J, with 17 bases between. The CDR3 DNA reads TGTGCCAGCAGCTCGATTTTCAGGGGTCCGCAAGAGACCCAGTACTTC. Encoded protein: CASSSIFRGPQETQYF. The full variable domain, with the rest looked up from reference TRBV7-2 and TRBJ2-5, is GAGVSQSPSNKVTEKGKDVELRCDPISGHTALYWYRQSLGQGLEFLIYFQGNSAPDKSGLPSDRFSAERTGGSVSTLTIQRTQQEDSAVYLCASSSIFRGPQETQYFGPGTRLLVL.

The rearrangement links TRBV7-9 to TRBJ2-3; tentative D call: TRBD1 (6 bases). This CDR3 is 16 amino acids long. Per the germline V gene, CDR1 is SEHNR and CDR2 is FQNEAQ (reference sequence). Trimming shortened V by 0 bases and J by 0 bases, and 10 bases separated the two germline ends. CDR3 in amino acids: CASSLAPRGSTDTQYF. In DNA form, the CDR3 reads TGTGCCAGCAGCTTAGCCCCCAGGGGCAGCACAGATACGCAGTATTTT.

The chain couples TRBV2 to TRBJ2-5; D might be TRBD2 (6 bases). Germline V gene sequence: CDR1 SNHLY, CDR2 FYNNEI. This CDR3 region has 13 residues. Trimming pared 4 bases from V and 2 bases from J, leaving 8 bases between. In DNA, the CDR3 is TGTGCCAGCAGTGGGCGGGGACAAGAGACCCAGTACTTC. Translation gives CASSGRGQETQYF.

This clone was counted only a few times. This chain links TRBV7-8 with TRBJ1-3; TRBD1 matches 8 bases. The CDR3 is 17 amino acids. Germline assignment: CDR1 SGHVS and CDR2 FQNEAQ. The J segment lost 1 base and the V segment lost 2 bases, leaving 7 bases of the junction unmatched. CDR3 protein: CASSLMMGTGSGNTIYF. CDR3 in DNA: TGTGCCAGCAGCTTAATGATGGGGACAGGTTCTGGAAACACCATATATTTT.

This rearrangement joins TRBV27 to TRBJ2-7; 12 bases match TRBD1. Trimming removed 4 bases from V and 6 bases from J; junction bases left unmatched: 10. Germline loops: CDR1 MNHEY, CDR2 SMNVEV (reference sequence). This CDR3 is built from 16 residues. The CDR3 DNA follows: TGTGCCAGCAGTTCGCTGGGGGGGACAGGGGGCAGCGAGCAGTACTTC. Protein sequence: CASSSLGGTGGSEQYF.